A single sample is the source of the 13 T cell receptor beta chains below, sequenced in a study of shared T cell receptors in the human thymus. TCRdb's table, derived via immunoSEQ multiplex PCR, lists solely in-frame clones and lacks some. The table shows about 660,000 clones, with 88% occurring only once. These data are also associated with another study on human thymus T cells.

Sequenced: thymocytes. These receptors all stem from a boy under two years old with a congenital heart defect.

The rearrangement uses TRBV5-1 and TRBJ2-1; weak D call: TRBD2 (5 bases). CDR1 and CDR2 from the germline V gene are SGHRS and YFSETQ. This CDR3 contains 13 residues. V was cut by 4 bases and J by 9 bases, with 14 bases left in between. This CDR3 is CASSQTQRGEQFF. The CDR3 region has the DNA TGCGCCAGCAGCCAGACTCAACGGGGTGAGCAGTTCTTC.

The V gene is TRBV4-3, the J gene TRBJ2-4; 7 bases map to TRBD2. Trimming cost V 0 bases and J 5 bases; bases outside gene matches: 4. Germline V CDR1 and CDR2: LGHNA, YSLEER. The CDR3 extends over 15 amino acids. The CDR3 spells CASSQDREGENIQYF. As DNA, the CDR3 is TGCGCCAGCAGCCAAGATAGGGAGGGAGAAAACATTCAGTACTTC.

This rearrangement joins TRBV10-3 to TRBJ2-7; 9 bases are a match to TRBD1. J lost 3 bases, V lost 0 bases, and 6 bases had no gene match. The V gene's germline CDR1 is ENHRY and CDR2 SYGVKD. The CDR3 sequence is 16 residues long. CDR3 sequence reads: CAISESRTGVSYEQYF. As DNA, the CDR3 is TGTGCCATCAGTGAGTCGCGGACAGGGGTCAGCTACGAGCAGTACTTC.

The rearrangement joins TRBV6-5 to TRBJ2-7; 7 positions agree with TRBD2. Germline CDR1 reads MNHEY; CDR2 reads SVGAGI. J was trimmed by 4 bases and V by 11 bases; bases with no gene match: 8. This CDR3 contains 12 residues. This CDR3 is CAGGRDLYEQYF. CDR3 nucleotides: TGTGCCGGGGGGAGGGACCTTTACGAGCAGTACTTC.

The rearrangement links TRBV4-3 to TRBJ2-2; 8 bases match TRBD2. With 5 bases clipped from V and 4 bases from J, the junction kept 9 bases outside the gene matches. Germline CDR1 LGHNA, CDR2 YSLEER. The CDR3 is 16 amino acids. The CDR3 nucleotides read TGCGCCAGCAGCGGCTCGGGGGGGACGGGCACCGGGGAGCTGTTTTTT. It yields the protein CASSGSGGTGTGELFF.

The V call is TRBV7-9, the J call TRBJ2-3, with 7 bases lining up with TRBD2. CDR3 size: 19 residues. The germline gives CDR1 SEHNR, CDR2 FQNEAQ (reference sequence). V shed 1 base, J shed 1 base, and the junction held 14 bases outside the gene matches. CDR3 residues: CASSLVGYDWLAGTDTQYF. The CDR3 nucleotides are TGTGCCAGCAGCTTAGTTGGGTACGACTGGCTAGCGGGCACAGATACGCAGTATTTT.

The chain carries TRBV4-1 and TRBJ2-7; the D is unclear. CDR1 is MGHRA and CDR2 is YSYEKL in the germline V gene. The CDR3 contains 15 residues. Deletions cut 1 base from V and 4 bases from J, with 14 bases between. The CDR3 spells CASSQVPTSVYEQYF. CDR3 nucleotide sequence: TGCGCCAGCAGCCAAGTCCCTACCTCGGTTTACGAGCAGTACTTC.

This chain uses TRBV2 with TRBJ2-1, with 8 nucleotides matching TRBD1. The CDR3 spans 15 residues. V was clipped by 5 bases and J by 4 bases; unmatched bases: 7. Germline V gene data show CDR1 as SNHLY and CDR2 as FYNNEI. The CDR3 bases are TGTGCCAGCAGTCTGGACAGGGCCCATTACAATGAGCAGTTCTTC. It encodes CASSLDRAHYNEQFF.

The V call is TRBV5-6, the J call TRBJ1-2; 11 positions match TRBD1. J lost 4 bases, V lost 1 base, and 6 bases had no gene match. The CDR3 covers 16 residues. Germline-derived CDR1 and CDR2 are SGHDT and YYEEEE. The CDR3 reads CASSLMGGTGGYGYTF. The CDR3 DNA sequence: TGTGCCAGCAGCTTGATGGGGGGGACAGGGGGCTATGGCTACACCTTC.

This clone occurred once. This sequence joins TRBV4-1 and TRBJ2-7, with TRBD1 matching 9 bases. The CDR3 length is 15 residues. Trimming cost V 6 bases and J 2 bases; bases outside gene matches: 8. Germline lookup yields CDR1 MGHRA and CDR2 YSYEKL. CDR3 bases: TGCGCCAGCAGATTATCTCGGGACAGGGCCTACGAGCAGTACTTC. Protein sequence: CASRLSRDRAYEQYF.

The J gene is TRBJ2-5, the V gene TRBV4-2; possible D gene TRBD2, 6 bases. The CDR3 sequence is 17 residues long. Germline CDR1 and CDR2: LGHNA and YNFKEQ. Trimming cost V 2 bases and J 2 bases, with 18 bases left between them. Here the CDR3 DNA reads TGTGCCAGCAGCCAACCCGCGGTAGCGGAGGGACAAGAGACCCAGTACTTC. Translation gives CASSQPAVAEGQETQYF.

This chain joins TRBV6-6 and TRBJ1-6, with TRBD1 identical over 7 bases. CDR1 is MNHNY, CDR2 SVGAGI, per germline (reference sequence). The CDR3 spans 14 residues. The junction had 2 bases not matched to a gene; V was cut back by 4 bases and J by 5 bases. CDR3 sequence reads: CASSLDRDNSPLHF. The CDR3 DNA follows: TGTGCCAGCAGTTTAGACAGGGATAATTCACCCCTCCACTTT.

Remarks on this clone: Other DNA sequences in this specimen translate into the identical CDR3. The V call is TRBV5-1, the J call TRBJ2-7; 9 bases agree with TRBD1. Germline V gives CDR1 SGHRS, CDR2 YFSETQ. Losses at the gene ends were 4 bases for V and 2 bases for J; bases not matched to a gene: 4. The CDR3 extends over 14 amino acids. The CDR3 nucleotides are TGCGCCAGCAGCCCGGGACAGGGCGCCTACGAGCAGTACTTC. Protein: CASSPGQGAYEQYF.